Described below is a single TCR beta chain sequence and its context. These data are taken from a study of glioma-infiltrating T cells. The overall study: Low-grade gliomas were grade II; glioblastomas were grade IV at initial diagnosis.

The CDR3 runs to 16 residues. The V segment lost 5 bases and the J segment 0 bases; nucleotides outside the gene matches: 10. Per the germline V gene, CDR1 is SGHDT and CDR2 is YYEEEE. Amplification of TCR alpha and beta CDR3 regions from RNA used iRepertoire nested multiplex PCR. Tissue mRNA or PBMC total RNA, roughly 100-400 ng, went into one-step reverse transcription and amplification. TCRdb re-derived calls from the multiplex PCR reads in MiXCR, one entry per CDR3 protein. Among 300,000 to 450,000 distinct CDR3 sequences, 41% were seen once, and the ten largest hold more than 10%. This chain joins TRBV5-6 and TRBJ1-1, with 7 bases aligning to TRBD1. Source material: glioma tissue, nonneoplastic brain tissue, or PBMCs (not recorded which). This clonotype was obtained from a human donor with low-grade glioma or glioblastoma, undergoing nonglioma brain surgery, or in good health (not recorded which). The CDR3 DNA reads as TGTGCCAGCAGACATCAGGGGGGCTCATTGAACACTGAAGCTTTCTTT. Protein: CASRHQGGSLNTEAFF. The full variable domain, with the rest looked up from reference TRBV5-6 and TRBJ1-1, is DAGVTQSPTHLIKTRGQQVTLRCSPKSGHDTVSWYQQALGQGPQFIFQYYEEEERQRGNFPDRFSGHQFPNYSSELNVNALLLGDSALYLCASRHQGGSLNTEAFFGQGTRLTVV.